The 15 T cell receptor beta chains below come from one sample, sequenced in a study of shared clonotypes between healthy human individuals. Sequenced by immunoSEQ multiplex PCR; TCRdb stores in-frame clones only, minus some. The sample has some 660,000 clones, roughly 72% seen once; the top ten hold around 2%. Material for sequencing was memory CD4+ T cells sorted from blood. Subset given: CD45RA-negative fraction. These receptors came from a woman in her 30s in good health.

J is TRBJ1-5 and V is TRBV7-9, with D unclear. CDR3 length: 13 residues. Germline CDR1 SEHNR, CDR2 FQNEAQ (reference sequence). Trimming cost V 5 bases and J 0 bases, with 5 bases left between them. The CDR3 DNA follows: TGTGCCAGCAGCGCAGTTAGCAATCAGCCCCAGCATTTT. Protein sequence: CASSAVSNQPQHF. Using reference TRBV7-9 and TRBJ1-5 for the parts outside the CDR3, the full variable domain is DTGVSQNPRHKITKRGQNVTFRCDPISEHNRLYWYRQTLGQGPEFLTYFQNEAQLEKSRLLSDRFSAERPKGSFSTLEIQRTEQGDSAMYLCASSAVSNQPQHFGDGTRLSIL.

The V gene is TRBV28, the J gene TRBJ1-1; D gene uncertain. Per the germline V gene, CDR1 is MDHEN and CDR2 is SYDVKM. Trimming took 6 bases from V and 0 from J, leaving 11 bases between them. The CDR3 is 14 residues long. As DNA, the CDR3 is TGTGCCAGCAGGCACCTCAGGTTGAACACTGAAGCTTTCTTT. Its protein product is CASRHLRLNTEAFF.

V is TRBV5-5 and J is TRBJ2-7; 7 bases match TRBD2. V trimming: 0 bases; J trimming: 2 bases; junction bases outside the gene matches: 11. The length of the CDR3 is 17 residues. Germline V gene data show CDR1 as SGHKS and CDR2 as YYEKEE (reference sequence). CDR3 bases: TGTGCCAGCAGCTTGGGCCCGGGTAGCGGGCCGCCCTACGAGCAGTACTTC. Translated, it gives CASSLGPGSGPPYEQYF.

V and J are TRBV11-2 and TRBJ2-1, with 7 bases aligning to TRBD1. The junction had 4 bases not matched to a gene; V was cut back by 6 bases and J by 8 bases. CDR3 length: 12 amino acids. Germline lookup yields CDR1 SGHAT and CDR2 FQNNGV. CDR3 sequence: CASRDRVDEQFF. The CDR3 coding sequence is TGTGCCAGCAGAGACAGGGTCGATGAGCAGTTCTTC.

The chain is built from TRBV13 and TRBJ2-7; TRBD1 agrees at 9 bases. The V and J ends lost 0 bases and 1 base, in that order; junction bases with no gene match: 1. The CDR3 covers 15 residues. The germline gives CDR1 PRHDT, CDR2 FYEKMQ (reference sequence). The CDR3 here is CASSLGQGASYEQYF. CDR3 sequence (DNA): TGTGCCAGCAGCTTAGGACAGGGGGCGTCCTACGAGCAGTACTTC. Based on the CDR3 plus reference TRBV13 and TRBJ2-7, the full variable domain is AAGVIQSPRHLIKEKRETATLKCYPIPRHDTVYWYQQGPGQDPQFLISFYEKMQSDKGSIPDRFSAQQFSDYHSELNMSSLELGDSALYFCASSLGQGASYEQYFGPGTRLTVT.

The chain joins TRBV28 to TRBJ2-7, with D perhaps matching TRBD2 (6 bases). Germline assignment: CDR1 MDHEN and CDR2 SYDVKM. This CDR3 has 14 residues. The V gene lost 1 base and the J gene lost 6 bases, with 13 bases spanning the gap. CDR3 DNA sequence: TGTGCCAGCAGTTTATTAGGGGACTCAGGCGAGCAGTACTTC. Translating gives CASSLLGDSGEQYF.

The gene calls are TRBV7-9 and TRBJ2-3; 13 nucleotides match TRBD2. Unmatched junction bases numbered 7, after V lost 6 bases and J lost 4 bases. The CDR3 has 16 residues. Germline CDR1 reads SEHNR; CDR2 reads FQNEAQ (reference sequence). CDR3 nucleotide sequence: TGTGCCAGCAGTCAAGGGACTAGCGGGATCCCAGATACGCAGTATTTT. Its translation is CASSQGTSGIPDTQYF. The whole variable domain, remainder taken from reference TRBV7-9 and TRBJ2-3, is DTGVSQNPRHKITKRGQNVTFRCDPISEHNRLYWYRQTLGQGPEFLTYFQNEAQLEKSRLLSDRFSAERPKGSFSTLEIQRTEQGDSAMYLCASSQGTSGIPDTQYFGPGTRLTVL.

Remarks on this clone: Distinct nucleotide sequences in the sample also encode this CDR3. The chain carries TRBV7-9 and TRBJ2-1; D unresolved. V dropped 7 bases and J dropped 0 bases, with 7 bases sitting between them. This CDR3 spans 13 amino acids. Germline V gene data show CDR1 as SEHNR and CDR2 as FQNEAQ (reference sequence). The CDR3 bases are TGTGCCAGCACACGAAGCTCCTACAATGAGCAGTTCTTC. Translating gives CASTRSSYNEQFF.

The chain links TRBV4-2 to TRBJ1-1; the match to TRBD1 covers 9 bases. Looked up from germline, CDR1 is LGHNA and CDR2 is YNFKEQ. The CDR3 spans 18 residues. The trim removed 0 bases at V and 0 bases at J, leaving 8 bases unmatched. CDR3 sequence reads: CASSQELDRGRLNTEAFF. CDR3 coding DNA: TGTGCCAGCAGCCAAGAGTTGGACAGGGGTCGCTTGAACACTGAAGCTTTCTTT.

The chain recombines TRBV7-2 with TRBJ2-4; tentative D call: TRBD2 (6 bases). V was clipped by 3 bases and J by 15 bases, with 18 bases between them. This CDR3 has 13 amino acids. Looked up from germline, CDR1 is SGHTA and CDR2 is FQGNSA. For the CDR3, the DNA is TGTGCCAGCAGCTTTGCTAGCGAGATCCTTTGGTACTTC. Its protein product is CASSFASEILWYF. The full variable domain, with the rest looked up from reference TRBV7-2 and TRBJ2-4, is GAGVSQSPSNKVTEKGKDVELRCDPISGHTALYWYRQSLGQGLEFLIYFQGNSAPDKSGLPSDRFSAERTGGSVSTLTIQRTQQEDSAVYLCASSFASEILWYFGAGTRLSVL.

V gene TRBV6-5 combines with J gene TRBJ1-5; 10 positions match TRBD1. The J segment lost 5 bases and the V segment lost 2 bases, leaving 0 bases of the junction unmatched. This CDR3 contains 14 residues. Germline-derived CDR1 and CDR2 are MNHEY and SVGAGI. The CDR3 here is CASSYGQGDQPQHF. The CDR3 bases are TGTGCCAGCAGTTACGGACAGGGGGATCAGCCCCAGCATTTT.

CDR3 nucleotide sequence: TGTGCCAGTAGTTATGGAGGTCCGGACTATGGCTACACCTTC. Protein product: CASSYGGPDYGYTF. V and J are TRBV19 and TRBJ1-2, with D unclear. The V end was cut by 5 bases, the J end by 3 bases, with 13 bases between. Germline V gene sequence: CDR1 LNHDA, CDR2 SQIVND (reference sequence). The CDR3 loop spans 14 amino acids.

The J gene is TRBJ1-2, the V gene TRBV6-5; D gene ambiguous. The germline V gene has CDR1 MNHEY and CDR2 SVGAGI. Trimming removed 0 bases at V and 4 bases at J, with 9 bases between. This CDR3 region has 14 residues. The CDR3 loop reads CASSYSPTAYGYTF. The CDR3 coding sequence is TGTGCCAGCAGTTACTCCCCGACTGCCTATGGCTACACCTTC.

This clone was observed many times. The chain links TRBV6-4 to TRBJ2-1; D unclear. V lost 0 bases and J 8 bases, leaving 8 bases between the germline ends. Germline CDR1 and CDR2: MRHNA and SNTAGT. This CDR3 has 13 amino acids. The CDR3 DNA is TGTGCCAGCAGTGACTCCCTAGTCGATGAGCAGTTCTTC. Translation gives CASSDSLVDEQFF.

V usage is TRBV10-2 and J usage is TRBJ2-7, with D hard to call. The CDR3 length is 12 residues. Trimming stripped 2 bases from V and 10 bases from J, with 12 bases between. Germline V gene data show CDR1 as WSHSY and CDR2 as SAAADI. The CDR3 protein is CASSEGRVAQYF. CDR3 DNA: TGCGCCAGCAGTGAGGGCCGGGTGGCCCAGTACTTC.